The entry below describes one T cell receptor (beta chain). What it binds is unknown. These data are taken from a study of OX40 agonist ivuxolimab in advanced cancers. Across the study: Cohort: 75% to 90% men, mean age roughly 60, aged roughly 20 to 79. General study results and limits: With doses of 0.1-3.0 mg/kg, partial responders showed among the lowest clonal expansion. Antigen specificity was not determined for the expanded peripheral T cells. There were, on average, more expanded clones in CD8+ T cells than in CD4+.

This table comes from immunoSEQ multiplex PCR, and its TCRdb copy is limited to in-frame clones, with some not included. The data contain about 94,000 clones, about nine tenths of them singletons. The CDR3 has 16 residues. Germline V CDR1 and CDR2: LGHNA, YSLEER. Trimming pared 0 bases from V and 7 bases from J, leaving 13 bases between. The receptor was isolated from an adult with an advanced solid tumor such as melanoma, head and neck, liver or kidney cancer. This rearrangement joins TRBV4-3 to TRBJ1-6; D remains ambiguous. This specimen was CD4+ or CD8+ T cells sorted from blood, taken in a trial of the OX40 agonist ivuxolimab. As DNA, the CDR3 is TGCGCCAGCAGCCAAGAAGCAGGATCCGTAAATTCACCCCTCCACTTT. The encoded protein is CASSQEAGSVNSPLHF.